This is a list of T cell receptor beta chains from one sample in a study of human T cells and chemical hapten exposure. One entry per CDR3 protein results from TCRdb running MiXCR on the RACE reads. Here the sample spans around 340,000 distinct CDR3 sequences, roughly 6.9% being singletons. The starting material was whole blood, obtained in connection with sensitization to the hapten diphenylcyclopropenone (DPC). These receptors all come from a woman under 30 with alopecia areata. Some clones in this sample may be carry-over from other donors' samples. CDR3s include the opening cysteine and the closing phenylalanine or tryptophan. The order of the fields is V gene, J gene, clone size, CDR3 length, D gene, CDR3 protein, CDR3 DNA. D genes are given only for firm matches. The listing skips clone size in some rows; elsewhere it reads once, few, many or a size class.

v_gene: TRBV14
j_gene: TRBJ2-1
abundance: many
len: 18
d_gene: NA
CDR3aa: CASSQDFSGPSSYNEQFF
CDR3nt: TGTGCCAGCAGCCAAGATTTTTCGGGACCAAGCTCCTACAATGAGCAGTTCTTC

v_gene: TRBV12-3/TRBV12-4
j_gene: TRBJ1-4
abundance: few
len: 15
d_gene: TRBD1
CDR3aa: CASSQYDRVEEKLFF
CDR3nt: TGTGCCAGCAGCCAATACGACAGGGTGGAAGAAAAACTGTTTTTT

v_gene: TRBV10-3
j_gene: TRBJ1-2
abundance: once
len: 13
d_gene: NA
CDR3aa: CAMKPLLNYGYTF
CDR3nt: TGTGCCATGAAACCTCTCCTTAACTATGGCTACACCTTC

v_gene: TRBV18
j_gene: TRBJ1-2
abundance: NA
len: 15
d_gene: NA
CDR3aa: CASSPPNRQNYGYTF
CDR3nt: TGTGCCAGCTCACCACCTAACCGGCAAAACTATGGCTACACCTTC

v_gene: TRBV9
j_gene: TRBJ2-1
abundance: NA
len: 17
d_gene: TRBD2
CDR3aa: CASSTRLAGGQEDEQFF
CDR3nt: TGTGCCAGCAGCACCCGACTAGCGGGGGGGCAGGAGGATGAGCAGTTCTTC

v_gene: TRBV7-2
j_gene: TRBJ1-5
abundance: few
len: 16
d_gene: TRBD1
CDR3aa: CASSLEGRGSNQPQHF
CDR3nt: TGTGCCAGCAGCTTAGAGGGCAGGGGGAGCAATCAGCCCCAGCATTTT

v_gene: TRBV3-1
j_gene: TRBJ2-2
abundance: few
len: 15
d_gene: NA
CDR3aa: CASSQPGASTGELFF
CDR3nt: TGTGCCAGCAGCCAACCGGGGGCCTCAACCGGGGAGCTGTTTTTT

v_gene: TRBV7-6
j_gene: TRBJ2-1
abundance: many
len: 16
d_gene: NA
CDR3aa: CASSTQEGGPYNEQFF
CDR3nt: TGTGCCAGCAGCACCCAGGAGGGGGGCCCCTACAATGAGCAGTTCTTC

v_gene: TRBV12-3/TRBV12-4
j_gene: TRBJ2-1
abundance: NA
len: 13
d_gene: NA
CDR3aa: CASSTTSYNEQFF
CDR3nt: TGTGCCAGCAGCACGACTTCATACAATGAGCAGTTCTTC

v_gene: TRBV29-1
j_gene: TRBJ2-1
abundance: NA
len: 16
d_gene: NA
CDR3aa: CSVPDSISRSYNEQFF
CDR3nt: TGCAGCGTTCCTGACAGTATAAGCCGCTCCTACAATGAGCAGTTCTTC

v_gene: TRBV21-1
j_gene: TRBJ1-5
abundance: many
len: 16
d_gene: NA
CDR3aa: CASSKGGRRRNQPQHF
CDR3nt: TGTGCCAGCAGCAAAGGAGGCAGAAGAAGAAATCAGCCCCAGCATTTT

v_gene: TRBV29-1
j_gene: TRBJ2-7
abundance: few
len: 13
d_gene: NA
CDR3aa: CSVNRGWSYEQYF
CDR3nt: TGCAGCGTTAATCGGGGGTGGTCCTACGAGCAGTACTTC